Listed below are T cell receptor beta chains from one sample, sequenced in a study of cytomegalovirus exposure and HLA in healthy donors. Clones were sequenced by immunoSEQ multiplex PCR, and TCRdb holds only the in-frame ones, with some missing. Here the sample spans around 130,000 clones, more than 60% being singletons. Sequencing was carried out using PBMCs. The receptors were sampled from a male donor in good health and CMV-seronegative. CDR3s include the opening cysteine and the closing phenylalanine or tryptophan. The order of the fields is D gene, J gene, CDR3 length, clone size, V gene, CDR3 protein, CDR3 DNA. D genes are given only for firm matches. The size entry is marked missing in some rows and otherwise reads once, few, many or a size class.

TRBD1,TRBJ2-5,16,few,TRBV28,CASSEDRGLLGETQYF,TGTGCCAGCAGTGAGGACAGGGGCCTTTTGGGAGAGACCCAGTACTTC
TRBD2,TRBJ2-5,17,NA,TRBV13,CASSLGGAGGLQETQYF,TGTGCCAGCAGCTTAGGGGGAGCGGGGGGGCTTCAAGAGACCCAGTACTTC
NA,TRBJ2-1,15,NA,TRBV7-9,CASSLALASYNEQFF,TGTGCCAGCAGCTTAGCGTTGGCCTCCTACAATGAGCAGTTCTTC
NA,TRBJ2-7,14,NA,TRBV14,CASSHPKGEFSEYF,TGTGCCAGCAGCCATCCCAAGGGGGAGTTTTCGGAGTACTTC
NA,TRBJ1-2,16,NA,TRBV7-9,CSSSLEGGRGTYGYTF,TGTTCCAGCAGCTTAGAAGGCGGTCGGGGGACCTATGGCTACACCTTC
NA,TRBJ1-6,16,NA,TRBV6-5,CASSYSLGQYNSPLHF,TGTGCCAGCAGTTACTCATTGGGGCAGTATAATTCACCCCTCCACTTT
TRBD1,TRBJ2-2,13,NA,TRBV2,CASRFSGTGGMFF,TGTGCCAGCAGATTCTCCGGGACAGGGGGCATGTTTTTT
NA,TRBJ1-3,14,NA,TRBV5-1,CASSLDHSGNTIYF,TGCGCCAGCAGCTTGGATCACTCTGGAAACACCATATATTTT
TRBD1,TRBJ1-1,14,NA,TRBV6-1,CASSDLQGVTEAFF,TGTGCCAGCAGTGATCTACAGGGGGTCACTGAAGCTTTCTTT
NA,TRBJ1-2,14,once,TRBV19,CASTWGQVLDGYTF,TGTGCCAGTACTTGGGGCCAGGTTCTCGATGGCTACACCTTC
NA,TRBJ2-6,16,NA,TRBV30,CAWSVQGTSGANVLTF,TGTGCCTGGAGTGTACAGGGAACCTCTGGGGCCAACGTCCTGACTTTC